This T cell receptor (beta chain) derives from a study of blood T cell repertoires in COVID-19. Profiling relied on immunoSEQ multiplex PCR, and the TCRdb table lists in-frame clones only, not all of them. The sample has approximately 200,000 clones; 65% to 85% are singletons. The TCR comes from a woman at least 80 years old with acute or convalescent COVID-19. The sequencing sample was made of peripheral blood.

CDR3 coding DNA: TGTGCCAGTAGTATATCCCCAGGGGGCGACTATGGCTACACCTTC. This encodes CASSISPGGDYGYTF. This chain uses TRBV19 with TRBJ1-2, with 8 bases aligning to TRBD1. The V segment lost 2 bases and the J segment 3 bases; nucleotides outside the gene matches: 5. The CDR3 consists of 15 residues. Germline V lookup: CDR1 LNHDA, CDR2 SQIVND (reference sequence).